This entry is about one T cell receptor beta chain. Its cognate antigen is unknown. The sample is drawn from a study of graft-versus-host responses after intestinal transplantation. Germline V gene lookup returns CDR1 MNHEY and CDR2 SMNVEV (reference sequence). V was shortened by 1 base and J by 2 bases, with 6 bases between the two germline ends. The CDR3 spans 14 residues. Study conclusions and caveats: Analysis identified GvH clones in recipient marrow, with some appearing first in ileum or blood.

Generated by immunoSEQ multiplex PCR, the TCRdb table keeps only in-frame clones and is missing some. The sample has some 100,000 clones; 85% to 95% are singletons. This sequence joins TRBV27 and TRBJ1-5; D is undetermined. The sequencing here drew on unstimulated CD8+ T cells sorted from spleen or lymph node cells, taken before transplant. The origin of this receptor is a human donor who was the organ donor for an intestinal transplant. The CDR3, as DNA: TGTGCCAGCAGTTTATTCCTCGGCAATCAGCCCCAGCATTTT. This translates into CASSLFLGNQPQHF.